This T cell receptor beta chain was obtained from a study of blood T cell repertoires in COVID-19 (dated by TCRdb to the early 2020s). About the full investigation: Samples from collaborators originated in the United States, Italy and Spain and spanned both the acute and convalescent phases of COVID-19. The material from the prospective study consisted of cDNA or gDNA derived from T cells, B-cell-depleted T cells, or PBMCs. The dataset comprised deeply sampled blood TCRbeta repertoires from subjects exposed to, actively infected with, or recovered from COVID-19. The repertoires were made available in a free public database intended to serve as a resource for research on the immune response to SARS-CoV-2. Samples were obtained from the ongoing ImmuneRACE study (first 160 participants) and from about 1,300 subjects provided by 6 global collaborators. Nearly every sample came with metadata listing a de-identified subject ID, COVID-19 status, age in years and sex. Where available, HLA class I and class II types were obtained from metadata supplied by the sample provider rather than from assay-based typing.

General conclusions and limits of the study: The quantity of clinical and demographic metadata differed by source and by participant and was supplied without curation.

TCRbeta CDR3 regions were amplified from genomic DNA by means of the immunoSEQ Assay, a bias-controlled multiplex PCR. Turning to the authors' computational methods: Within the assay, amplification of reference gene primers was used to estimate how many nucleated cells each sample contained. To quantify the absolute abundance of each unique TCRbeta CDR3 rearrangement, sequence reads were collapsed and filtered. For each sample, productive Simpson clonality was calculated as the square root of Simpson's diversity index across productive rearrangements. TCRdb retrieved this table from immuneACCESS and kept in-frame rearrangements only. Not all clones are present; in checked studies, unresolved V genes account for under half, and no reason is known for the remainder. That table gives V, J and clone size, and the DNA gave D and trimming. In this sample the table shows hundreds of thousands of clones, about 90% of which occur a single time. Of the sample, about 3% is held by the ten largest clones.

To note about this clone: Its antigen is not yet known. Base quality data are lacking; no much larger clone is found one base away.

At the junction V is shortened by 4 bases and J by 4 bases; bases outside the gene matches: 9. CDR1 and CDR2 are drawn from the germline V gene: SGHRS, YFSETQ. Inclusive of the bounding cysteine and phenylalanine, the CDR3 is 15 residues long. Kept here is only the CDR3 DNA, which spans 45 bases and is read in frame from base 1. Collaborating institutions collected whole blood in K2EDTA tubes following their own protocols. For TCRbeta analysis, collaborator samples were shipped as frozen whole blood, as isolated PBMCs, or as DNA extracted from either sample type. The specimen sequenced was peripheral blood. The TCR comes from a man between 18 and 35 years old with active or convalescent COVID-19. The rearranged segments are TRBV5-1 and TRBJ1-1; 8 bases in between match TRBD1. The bases are TGCGCCAGCAGCCCGACCCTAGGACAGGGCACTGAAGCTTTCTTT. This is translated as CASSPTLGQGTEAFF.